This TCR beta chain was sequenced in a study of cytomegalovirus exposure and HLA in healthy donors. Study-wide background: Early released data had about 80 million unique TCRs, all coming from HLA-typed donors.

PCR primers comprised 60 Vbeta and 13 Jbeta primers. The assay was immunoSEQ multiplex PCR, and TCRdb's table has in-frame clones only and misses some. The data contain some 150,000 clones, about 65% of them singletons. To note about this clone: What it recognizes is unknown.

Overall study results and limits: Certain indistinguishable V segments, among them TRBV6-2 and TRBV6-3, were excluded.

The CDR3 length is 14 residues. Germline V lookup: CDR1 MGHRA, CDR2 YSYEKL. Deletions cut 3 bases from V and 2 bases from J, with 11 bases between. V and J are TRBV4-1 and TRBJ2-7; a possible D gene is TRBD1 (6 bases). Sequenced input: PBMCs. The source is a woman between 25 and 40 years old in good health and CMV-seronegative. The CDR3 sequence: CASSQETGPYEQYF. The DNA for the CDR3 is TGCGCCAGCAGCCAGGAGACAGGCCCCTACGAGCAGTACTTC.